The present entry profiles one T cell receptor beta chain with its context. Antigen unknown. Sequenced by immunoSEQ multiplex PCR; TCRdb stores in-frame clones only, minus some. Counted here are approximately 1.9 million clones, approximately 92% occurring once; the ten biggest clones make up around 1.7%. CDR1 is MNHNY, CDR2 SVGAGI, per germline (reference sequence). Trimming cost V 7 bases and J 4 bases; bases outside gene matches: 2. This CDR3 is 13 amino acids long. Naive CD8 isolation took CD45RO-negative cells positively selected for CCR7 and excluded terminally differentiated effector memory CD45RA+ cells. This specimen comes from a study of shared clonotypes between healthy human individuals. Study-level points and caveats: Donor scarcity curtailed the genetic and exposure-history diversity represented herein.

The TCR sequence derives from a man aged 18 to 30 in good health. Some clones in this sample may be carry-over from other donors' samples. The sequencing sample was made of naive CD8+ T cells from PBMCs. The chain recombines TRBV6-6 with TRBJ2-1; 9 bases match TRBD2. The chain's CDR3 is CASTSGNYNEQFF. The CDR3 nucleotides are TGTGCCAGCACTAGCGGGAATTACAATGAGCAGTTCTTC.